The 29 T cell receptor beta chains listed next were all sequenced from one sample in a study of T cells in Graves' hyperthyroidism and ophthalmopathy. Amplification of TCR beta CDR3 regions used RNA as the template. Primed by the HTBI set, a first-round RT-PCR was run on the TCR CDR3. TCRdb itself ran the multiplex PCR reads through MiXCR, one entry per CDR3 protein. The repertoire holds roughly 650,000 distinct CDR3 sequences, 16% seen once, with 3% to 4% in the top ten. Sequenced sample: blood. The receptors originated from a woman aged 40 to 55 with Graves' ophthalmopathy.

The chain has TRBV20-1 and TRBJ2-3; weak D call: TRBD1 (5 bases). V was shortened by 6 bases and J by 8 bases, with 18 bases between the two germline ends. Germline V gene lookup returns CDR1 DFQATT and CDR2 SNEGSKA (reference sequence). This CDR3 region has 13 residues. CDR3 DNA: TGCAGTGCCCGACAGTCCGAGTCTGGTACGCAGTATTTT. It encodes CSARQSESGTQYF.

In its sample, this clonotype was seen many times. The gene calls are TRBV18 and TRBJ1-4; D unclear. V lost 1 base, J lost 7 bases, and 7 bases lay in between. CDR1 is KGHSH, CDR2 LQKENI, per germline. This CDR3 contains 13 residues. For the CDR3, the DNA is TGTGCCAGCTCACCACAGTCATCTGAAAAACTGTTTTTT. This translates into CASSPQSSEKLFF.

The gene calls are TRBV5-1 and TRBJ2-6, with D uncertain. The V gene lost 0 bases and the J gene lost 1 base, with 11 bases spanning the gap. CDR1 SGHRS and CDR2 YFSETQ come from the germline V gene. The CDR3 is made up of 17 amino acids. CDR3 nucleotides: TGCGCCAGCAGCTTGGAGGGTGGAGTTTCTGGGGCCAACGTCCTGACTTTC. The encoded protein is CASSLEGGVSGANVLTF.

This clonotype was observed a handful of times. The V gene is TRBV7-2, the J gene TRBJ2-1; 10 nucleotides line up with TRBD2. With 5 bases clipped from V and 5 bases from J, the junction kept 6 bases outside the gene matches. The CDR3 sequence is 15 residues long. Germline CDR1 is SGHTA and CDR2 is FQGNSA. The CDR3 nucleotides are TGTGCCAGCAGCAGAGAGGGACTAGCGAACAATGAGCAGTTCTTC. Translating gives CASSREGLANNEQFF.

This clonotype occurred many times. This chain joins TRBV2 and TRBJ2-1, with 7 bases identical to TRBD2. This CDR3 is 15 amino acids long. Germline CDR1 and CDR2: SNHLY and FYNNEI. V lost 5 bases, J lost 9 bases, and 13 bases stayed unmatched. In nucleotides, the CDR3 is TGTGCCAGCAGTAAGAGACTAGCTATTCGTGGTGAGCAGTTCTTC. Protein sequence: CASSKRLAIRGEQFF. The whole variable domain, filled in from reference TRBV2 and TRBJ2-1, reads EPEVTQTPSHQVTQMGQEVILRCVPISNHLYFYWYRQILGQKVEFLVSFYNNEISEKSEIFDDQFSVERPDGSNFTLKIRSTKLEDSAMYFCASSKRLAIRGEQFFGPGTRLTVL.

Many counts were recorded for this clonotype. J is TRBJ1-2 and V is TRBV2; 10 bases align to TRBD1. Germline assignment: CDR1 SNHLY and CDR2 FYNNEI. CDR3 length: 14 amino acids. Germline trimming cut 3 bases from V and 7 bases from J; bases unmatched to any gene: 5. CDR3 DNA: TGTGCCAGCAGTGAGAGACAGGGGGCACGTGGCTACACCTTC. Its protein product is CASSERQGARGYTF. The whole variable domain, filled in from reference TRBV2 and TRBJ1-2, reads EPEVTQTPSHQVTQMGQEVILRCVPISNHLYFYWYRQILGQKVEFLVSFYNNEISEKSEIFDDQFSVERPDGSNFTLKIRSTKLEDSAMYFCASSERQGARGYTFGSGTRLTVV.

This clonotype came up many times. The rearrangement joins TRBV7-6 to TRBJ1-1; maybe TRBD1 (5 bases). The CDR3 is 15 residues long. V was trimmed by 5 bases and J by 1 base, leaving 14 bases between them. CDR1 is SGHVS and CDR2 is FNYEAQ in the germline V gene. The CDR3 bases are TGTGCCAGCAGCGTCTCGGGACTTTCGAACACTGAAGCTTTCTTT. Protein: CASSVSGLSNTEAFF.

This clonotype was seen more than once but under ten times. The chain links TRBV3-1 to TRBJ1-5, with D hard to call. The CDR3 loop spans 13 amino acids. Between the trimmed V and J ends, which lost 2 bases and 1 base, there was a span of 3 bases. Germline CDR1 LGHDT, CDR2 YNNKEL (reference sequence). CDR3: CASSQTSNQPQHF. For the CDR3, the DNA is TGTGCCAGCAGCCAAACAAGCAATCAGCCCCAGCATTTT. The variable domain in full, with the rest retrieved from reference TRBV3-1 and TRBJ1-5, is DTAVSQTPKYLVTQMGNDKSIKCEQNLGHDTMYWYKQDSKKFLKIMFSYNNKELIINETVPNRFSPKSPDKAHLNLHINSLELGDSAVYFCASSQTSNQPQHFGDGTRLSIL.

At least ten counts were recorded for this clonotype. V is TRBV30 and J is TRBJ1-1, with TRBD1 matching over 9 bases. The CDR3 length is 13 residues. V shed 0 bases and J 11 bases; nucleotides not matched to a gene: 7. Germline CDR1 and CDR2: GTSNPN and SVGIG (reference sequence). CDR3 nucleotide sequence: TGTGCCTGGAGTGTACAGGGGGCGGGAGTGGCTTTCTTT. It specifies CAWSVQGAGVAFF. The full variable domain, rest sourced from reference TRBV30 and TRBJ1-1, is SQTIHQWPATLVQPVGSPLSLECTVEGTSNPNLYWYRQAAGRGLQLLFYSVGIGQISSEVPQNLSASRPQDRQFILSSKKLLLSDSGFYLCAWSVQGAGVAFFGQGTRLTVV.

The V call is TRBV5-1, the J call TRBJ2-7; TRBD2 matches 12 bases. With 1 base clipped from V and 5 bases from J, the junction kept 7 bases outside the gene matches. The CDR3 loop spans 16 amino acids. In germline, CDR1 is SGHRS, CDR2 YFSETQ. In nucleotides, the CDR3 is TGCGCCAGCAGCTTGTTGGTGACTAGCGGGAGAAACGAGCAGTACTTC. It translates to CASSLLVTSGRNEQYF. Together with reference TRBV5-1 and TRBJ2-7, the CDR3 gives the full variable domain: KAGVTQTPRYLIKTRGQQVTLSCSPISGHRSVSWYQQTPGQGLQFLFEYFSETQRNKGNFPGRFSGRQFSNSRSEMNVSTLELGDSALYLCASSLLVTSGRNEQYFGPGTRLTVT.

This clonotype came up many times. CDR3 in DNA: TGTGCCAGCAGCTTAATCAGGACTTACAATGAGCAGTTCTTC. Its protein is CASSLIRTYNEQFF. The chain has TRBV11-2 and TRBJ2-1; tentatively, D is TRBD2 (5 bases). CDR3 length: 14 residues. Germline CDR1 SGHAT, CDR2 FQNNGV. The V end lost 2 bases, the J end lost 4 bases, and 9 bases lay between the germline ends.

There are many counts of this clonotype. The V gene is TRBV2, the J gene TRBJ2-1; no firm D call. CDR1 is SNHLY and CDR2 is FYNNEI in the germline V gene. This CDR3 region has 12 residues. V was cut by 11 bases and J by 5 bases, with 13 bases left in between. The CDR3 coding sequence is TGTGCCGGACGTAGAGCACACAATGAGCAGTTCTTC. It translates to CAGRRAHNEQFF.

Notes on this clonotype: With a much larger clone just one base away, this may be a read error. V gene TRBV12-3 or TRBV12-4 combines with J gene TRBJ1-5; TRBD1 might be the D (5 bases). Trimming shortened V by 5 bases and J by 5 bases, and 13 bases separated the two germline ends. This CDR3 has 14 amino acids. CDR3 sequence reads: CASSRGGVDQPQHF. The CDR3 DNA is TGTGCCAGCAGTCGGGGAGGGGTGGATCAGCCCCAGCATTTT.

This clonotype was counted many times. The rearrangement joins TRBV7-2 to TRBJ2-1, with D possibly TRBD2 on 5 matching bases. CDR3 length: 14 amino acids. Germline V gene data show CDR1 as SGHTA and CDR2 as FQGNSA. The germline V and J ends were trimmed by 6 bases and 0 bases, with 9 bases remaining between them. The CDR3 sequence: CASSRGNSYNEQFF. Written as DNA, the CDR3 is TGTGCCAGCAGTCGGGGTAACTCCTACAATGAGCAGTTCTTC.

There are a few counts of this clonotype. This sequence joins TRBV27 and TRBJ1-1; no definite D call. The CDR3 contains 14 residues. Trimming left V 6 bases short and J 2 bases short, with 13 bases between. Germline assignment: CDR1 MNHEY and CDR2 SMNVEV (reference sequence). In DNA, the CDR3 is TGTGCCAGCAGAATGGGGAGTTTTAACACTGAAGCTTTCTTT. Residues: CASRMGSFNTEAFF.

This chain links TRBV6-6 with TRBJ2-7; D is unclear. In germline, CDR1 is MNHNY, CDR2 SVGAGI (reference sequence). CDR3 length: 14 residues. Trimming removed 2 bases from V and 4 bases from J, with 12 bases in between. This CDR3 is CASSYRLPFYEQYF. In DNA form, the CDR3 reads TGTGCCAGCAGTTACCGTCTCCCCTTTTACGAGCAGTACTTC.

This clonotype showed up just a few times. V and J are TRBV20-1 and TRBJ2-7, with a possible D match to TRBD2 (5 bases). Germline values: CDR1 DFQATT, CDR2 SNEGSKA (reference sequence). Trimming stripped 5 bases from V and 2 bases from J, with 19 bases between. This CDR3 is built from 15 residues. As DNA, the CDR3 is TGCAGTGCTGTCTTTTGGCATCTCGGGACCTACGAGCAGTACTTC. This gives the protein CSAVFWHLGTYEQYF.

The chain is built from TRBV30 and TRBJ1-5; no clear D gene. CDR1 GTSNPN and CDR2 SVGIG come from the germline V gene (reference sequence). The length of the CDR3 is 13 residues. V was pared by 5 bases and J by 0 bases, with 8 bases between. CDR3 bases: TGTGCCTGGGGACGGAATAGCAATCAGCCCCAGCATTTT. Translated, it gives CAWGRNSNQPQHF.

The V gene is TRBV11-3, the J gene TRBJ2-1; 11 bases fit TRBD2. Germline V gene sequence: CDR1 SGHNT, CDR2 YENEEA. This CDR3 spans 14 amino acids. Germline trimming cut 9 bases from V and 9 bases from J; bases unmatched to any gene: 10. The CDR3 DNA is TGTGCCAGTAGTATCTTTCTAGCGGGAGGTGAGCAGTTCTTC. Its protein product is CASSIFLAGGEQFF. Variable domain in full (rest from reference TRBV11-3 and TRBJ2-1): EAGVVQSPRYKIIEKKQPVAFWCNPISGHNTLYWYLQNLGQGPELLIRYENEEAVDDSQLPKDRFSAERLKGVDSTLKIQPAELGDSAVYLCASSIFLAGGEQFFGPGTRLTVL.

This clonotype was picked up one time. This sequence may be a read error, since a much larger clone differs from it by one base. V is TRBV3-1 and J is TRBJ2-7; TRBD1 or TRBD2 may be the D gene (5 bases each). V lost 5 bases and J lost 3, with 17 bases in between. The CDR3 has 15 residues. Germline V gives CDR1 LGHDT, CDR2 YNNKEL (reference sequence). The CDR3 DNA is TGTGCCAGCAGCAGGGCACCGGGACCCCGCTACGAGCAGTACTTC. Protein product: CASSRAPGPRYEQYF.

This clonotype has ten or more counts. DNA of the CDR3: TGCGCCAGCAGCTTGGACTACCTTTCTATCACAGATACGCAGTATTTT. The encoded protein is CASSLDYLSITDTQYF. The chain couples TRBV5-1 to TRBJ2-3; D gene unclear. CDR1 and CDR2 (germline): SGHRS, YFSETQ. The CDR3 spans 16 residues. The germline V and J ends were trimmed by 0 bases and 2 bases, with 13 bases remaining between them.

This clonotype was seen a few times. A read error is possible here, since a much larger clone lies one base away. The genes are TRBV28 and TRBJ2-2, with TRBD2 identical over 8 bases. The CDR3 consists of 14 residues. In germline, CDR1 is MDHEN, CDR2 SYDVKM. In DNA, the CDR3 is TGTGCCAGCAGTGCCACGGGACTAGGAGGGGAGCTGTCTTTT. As protein: CASSATGLGGELSF.

This clonotype came up a few times. J is TRBJ1-4 and V is TRBV6-5, with D possibly TRBD1 on 5 matching bases. The V end was cut by 2 bases, the J end by 8 bases, with 12 bases between. There are 14 residues in the CDR3. Germline V gene data show CDR1 as MNHEY and CDR2 as SVGAGI. DNA of the CDR3: TGTGCCAGCAGTTACGGACAAATGGGAGAAAAACTGTTTTTT. Translating it yields CASSYGQMGEKLFF.

This clonotype has at least ten counts. The rearrangement uses TRBV20-1 and TRBJ2-5; D not resolved. Trimming took 7 bases from V and 4 from J, leaving 13 bases between them. The CDR3 length is 12 residues. CDR1 DFQATT and CDR2 SNEGSKA come from the germline V gene (reference sequence). This CDR3 is CSVLGPAETQYF. In nucleotides, the CDR3 is TGCAGTGTTTTGGGCCCGGCAGAGACCCAGTACTTC.

The table lists this clonotype with many counts. This chain links TRBV18 with TRBJ1-2, with D perhaps TRBD1 (5 bases). The CDR3 extends over 12 amino acids. Germline CDR1 and CDR2: KGHSH and LQKENI. V was trimmed by 4 bases and J by 10 bases, leaving 13 bases between them. As DNA, the CDR3 is TGTGCCAGCTCACTGGGGGTGATAGACTACACCTTC. This encodes CASSLGVIDYTF.

At least ten counts were recorded for this clonotype. The J gene is TRBJ2-7, the V gene TRBV18, with 9 bases identical to TRBD2. The CDR3 has 16 amino acids. Germline CDR1 KGHSH, CDR2 LQKENI. The V and J ends lost 6 bases and 5 bases, in that order; junction bases with no gene match: 14. In nucleotides, the CDR3 is TGTGCCAGCTCCTTGACAAGGGTAGCGGGAGACCACGAGCAGTACTTC. Translation: CASSLTRVAGDHEQYF. The full variable domain, in which reference TRBV18 and TRBJ2-7 provide the parts outside the CDR3, is NAGVMQNPRHLVRRRGQEARLRCSPMKGHSHVYWYRQLPEEGLKFMVYLQKENIIDESGMPKERFSAEFPKEGPSILRIQQVVRGDSAAYFCASSLTRVAGDHEQYFGPGTRLTVT.

In this sample, this clonotype turned up many times. V and J are TRBV20-1 and TRBJ2-1, with 13 nucleotides matching TRBD2. There are 14 residues in the CDR3. J lost 7 bases, V lost 5 bases, and 5 bases had no gene match. The germline V gene encodes CDR1 DFQATT and CDR2 SNEGSKA (reference sequence). The DNA of the CDR3 is TGCAGTGCTTCCGGGACTAGCGGGGTTAATGAGCAGTTCTTC. Amino acid sequence: CSASGTSGVNEQFF.

This clonotype showed up just a few times. The gene calls are TRBV19 and TRBJ2-3, with D hard to call. The CDR3 covers 11 residues. Trimming shortened V by 10 bases and J by 2 bases, and 7 bases separated the two germline ends. CDR1 is LNHDA and CDR2 is SQIVND in the germline V gene (reference sequence). CDR3 residues: CATRYTDTQYF. In nucleotides, the CDR3 is TGTGCCACCCGCTACACAGATACGCAGTATTTT.

This clonotype was counted only a few times. V usage is TRBV6-2 or TRBV6-3 and J usage is TRBJ2-7, with TRBD1 identical over 8 bases. CDR3 length: 18 amino acids. V lost 1 base and J lost 6; bases outside the gene matches: 17. CDR1 is MNHEY, CDR2 SVGEGT, per germline. Here the CDR3 reads CASSYFCADRGAGCEQYF. As DNA, the CDR3 is TGTGCCAGCAGTTACTTTTGTGCAGACAGGGGCGCGGGGTGCGAGCAGTACTTC.